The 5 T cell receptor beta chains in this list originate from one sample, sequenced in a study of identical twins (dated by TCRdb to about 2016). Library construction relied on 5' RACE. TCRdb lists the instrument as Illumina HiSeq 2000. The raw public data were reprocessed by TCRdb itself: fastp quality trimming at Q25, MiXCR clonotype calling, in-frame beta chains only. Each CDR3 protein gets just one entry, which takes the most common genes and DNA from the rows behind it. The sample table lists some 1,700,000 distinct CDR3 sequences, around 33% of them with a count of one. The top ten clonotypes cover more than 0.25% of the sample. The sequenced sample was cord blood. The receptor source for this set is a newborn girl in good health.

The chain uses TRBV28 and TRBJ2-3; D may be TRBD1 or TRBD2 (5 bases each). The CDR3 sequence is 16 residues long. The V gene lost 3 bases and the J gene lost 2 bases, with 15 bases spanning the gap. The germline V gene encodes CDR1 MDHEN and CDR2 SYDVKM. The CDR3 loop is CASSFLGVGVTDTQYF. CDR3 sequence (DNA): TGTGCCAGCAGTTTTTTGGGAGTAGGGGTCACAGATACGCAGTATTTT. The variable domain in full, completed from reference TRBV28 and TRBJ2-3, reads DVKVTQSSRYLVKRTGEKVFLECVQDMDHENMFWYRQDPGLGLRLIYFSYDVKMKEKGDIPEGYSVSREKKERFSLILESASTNQTSMYLCASSFLGVGVTDTQYFGPGTRLTVL.

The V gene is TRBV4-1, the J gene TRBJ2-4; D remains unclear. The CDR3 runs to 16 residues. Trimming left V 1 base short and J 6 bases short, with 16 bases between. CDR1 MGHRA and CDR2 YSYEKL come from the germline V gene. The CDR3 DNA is TGCGCCAGCAGCCAAGGGTGGGTCGGCTTAAGAAACATTCAGTACTTC. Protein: CASSQGWVGLRNIQYF.

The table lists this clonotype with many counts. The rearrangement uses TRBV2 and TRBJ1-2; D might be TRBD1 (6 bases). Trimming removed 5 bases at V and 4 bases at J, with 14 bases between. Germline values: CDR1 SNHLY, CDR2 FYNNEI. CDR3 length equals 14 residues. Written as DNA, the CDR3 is TGTGCCAGCAGTTCGGACAGATCCTTCTATGGCTACACCTTC. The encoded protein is CASSSDRSFYGYTF.

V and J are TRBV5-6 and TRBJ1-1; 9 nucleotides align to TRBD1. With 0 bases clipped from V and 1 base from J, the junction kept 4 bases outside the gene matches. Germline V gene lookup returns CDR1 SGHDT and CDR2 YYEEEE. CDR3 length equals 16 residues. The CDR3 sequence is CASSLEYRGPNTEAFF. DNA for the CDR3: TGTGCCAGCAGCTTGGAATACAGGGGGCCGAACACTGAAGCTTTCTTT.

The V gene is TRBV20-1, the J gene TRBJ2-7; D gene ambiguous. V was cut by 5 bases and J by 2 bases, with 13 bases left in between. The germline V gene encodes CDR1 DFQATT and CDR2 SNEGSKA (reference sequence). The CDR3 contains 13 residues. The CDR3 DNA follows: TGCAGTGCTTCCCGGGCCGCGCCCTACGAGCAGTACTTC. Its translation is CSASRAAPYEQYF.